These 18 T cell receptor delta chains came from one sample sequenced in a study of gamma-delta T cells after stem cell transplantation. TCRdb fed the RT-PCR reads into CATT to redo clone calling. The sample includes approximately 6,500 delta-chain clones, 20% to 30% of them seen just once. The sequenced sample consisted of gamma-delta T cells. The receptors were gathered from a human donor. It is not recorded whose cells these are; they may come from a transplant donor.

The chain combines TRDV1 with TRDJ1; D is tentatively TRDD2 or TRDD3 (8 bases each). The CDR3 runs 17 residues. Germline values: CDR1 TSWWSYY, CDR2 QGS. With 2 bases removed from V and 9 bases from J, the gap between germline ends came to 25 bases. The CDR3 region is CALGEVYFLRGDRQLIF. In DNA, the CDR3 is TGTGCTCTTGGGGAAGTCTACTTCCTACGGGGGGATAGACAACTCATCTTT.

To note about this clone: A much larger clonotype is one base distant, so this may be a read error. The chain employs TRDV2 and TRDJ1; 8 nucleotides align to TRDD3. V dropped 3 bases and J dropped 0; count of bases not matched to a gene: 23. The CDR3 is 21 residues long. The germline CDR1 and CDR2 sequences are GEAIGNYY and EKD. CDR3 in amino acids: CACDALGAWRGGIRDTDKLIF. The CDR3 DNA is TGTGCCTGTGACGCCCTGGGGGCCTGGCGTGGTGGGATACGCGACACCGATAAACTCATCTTT.

Comment on this clone: Given a much more abundant clone one base away, this may be a read error. The same CDR3 also results from other DNA sequences found in this sample. The chain employs TRDV2 and TRDJ3; TRDD3 aligns across 7 bases. V lost 0 bases to trimming and J lost 5 bases; unmatched junction nucleotides: 18. The CDR3 length is 21 residues. Germline loops: CDR1 GEAIGNYY, CDR2 EKD. The CDR3: CACDTLTGGYAWFRDTRQMFF. The DNA for the CDR3 is TGTGCCTGTGACACCCTTACCGGTGGATACGCTTGGTTCCGGGACACCCGACAGATGTTTTTC.

This clone was seen only a few times. The CDR3 is CACDTVGDSYKLIF. The CDR3 DNA is TGTGCCTGTGACACAGTGGGGGATTCTTATAAACTCATCTTT. This chain links TRDV2 with TRDJ1, with TRDD3 identical over 8 bases. CDR1 GEAIGNYY and CDR2 EKD come from the germline V gene. The V and J ends lost 1 base and 6 bases, in that order; junction bases with no gene match: 6. CDR3 length equals 14 residues.

This chain uses TRDV1 with TRDJ1, with 8 bases aligning to TRDD3. The CDR3 has 16 amino acids. Germline V gene data show CDR1 as TSWWSYY and CDR2 as QGS. V dropped 0 bases and J dropped 6; count of bases not matched to a gene: 9. CDR3 loop: CALGELRWGNLNKLIF. The CDR3 DNA is TGTGCTCTTGGGGAACTCCGCTGGGGGAACCTGAATAAACTCATCTTT.

The chain employs TRDV2 and TRDJ1, with D perhaps matching TRDD3 (5 bases). The CDR3 has 17 amino acids. Deletions cut 0 bases from V and 0 bases from J, with 16 bases between. Germline-derived CDR1 and CDR2 are GEAIGNYY and EKD. The CDR3 region is CACDTLGTPIYTDKLIF. The CDR3 DNA follows: TGTGCCTGTGACACCTTGGGGACCCCGATTTACACCGATAAACTCATCTTT.

In its sample, this clone was seen a few times. V usage is TRDV1 and J usage is TRDJ1; the match to TRDD3 covers 13 bases. J gave up 0 bases and V 2 bases, and 18 bases lay outside the gene matches. CDR1 TSWWSYY and CDR2 QGS come from the germline V gene. The CDR3 is made up of 22 amino acids. CDR3 DNA sequence: TGTGCTCTTGGGGAATTGCCCCGGCCTTCCCACTGGGGGATACGAGACACCGATAAACTCATCTTT. It specifies CALGELPRPSHWGIRDTDKLIF.

This clone is medium-sized within its sample. The chain carries TRDV1 and TRDJ4; 8 positions match TRDD2. In germline, CDR1 is TSWWSYY, CDR2 QGS. Trimming took 1 base from V and 0 from J; bases not matched to a gene: 19. This CDR3 has 20 amino acids. CDR3 amino acids: CALGERNLPKGGPGARPLIF. The CDR3, as DNA: TGTGCTCTTGGGGAACGAAACCTTCCTAAAGGGGGACCGGGCGCCAGACCCCTGATCTTT.

Comment on this clone: This likely reflects a read error, since a far larger clone is one base away. This same CDR3 is encoded by further DNA sequences in the sample. This rearrangement joins TRDV2 to TRDJ1, with 7 bases that match TRDD3. The CDR3 loop spans 16 amino acids. Per the germline V gene, CDR1 is GEAIGNYY and CDR2 is EKD. The CDR3 loop is CACDPLVLGTHDKLIF. CDR3 nucleotide sequence: TGTGCCTGTGACCCCTTAGTACTGGGGACGCACGATAAGCTCATCTTT.

This clone is medium-sized in the sample. The chain links TRDV2 to TRDJ1, with 8 positions matching TRDD3. The J segment lost 2 bases and the V segment lost 0 bases, leaving 16 bases of the junction unmatched. The CDR3 length is 19 residues. The germline V gene has CDR1 GEAIGNYY and CDR2 EKD. CDR3 in amino acids: CACDTHLAGGRRITDKLIF. CDR3 DNA: TGTGCCTGTGACACCCACTTGGCTGGGGGAAGAAGAATAACCGATAAACTCATCTTT.

Remarks on this clone: A much larger clonotype is one base distant, so this may be a read error. The chain carries TRDV2 and TRDJ1; 9 positions match TRDD3. The CDR3 spans 16 residues. From germline, CDR1 is GEAIGNYY and CDR2 EKD. The CDR3 region is CARDELGEANTDKLIF. The CDR3 nucleotides are TGTGCCCGTGACGAACTGGGGGAAGCCAACACCGATAAACTCATCTTT.

This rearrangement joins TRDV1 to TRDJ1; 8 bases fit TRDD3. CDR1 and CDR2 from the germline V gene are TSWWSYY and QGS. The CDR3 covers 20 residues. V shed 4 bases and J 9 bases; nucleotides not matched to a gene: 28. The CDR3 DNA is TGTGCTCTTGGGGGTACCCACCTTCAGTCTGGGGGACTAGCCGGGGGGGAACTCATCTTT. Residues: CALGGTHLQSGGLAGGELIF.

The V and J genes are TRDV2 and TRDJ3; 8 bases agree with TRDD3. Germline assignment: CDR1 GEAIGNYY and CDR2 EKD. The CDR3 is 21 residues long. V lost 3 bases and J lost 3; bases outside the gene matches: 18. Here the CDR3 reads CACDGFGLTGGLYWDTRQMFF. As DNA, the CDR3 is TGTGCCTGTGACGGGTTCGGACTCACTGGGGGCCTCTACTGGGACACCCGACAGATGTTTTTC.

The V gene is TRDV2, the J gene TRDJ1, with D possibly being TRDD3 (5 bases). V dropped 0 bases and J dropped 0 bases, with 13 bases sitting between them. This CDR3 is built from 16 residues. Germline CDR1 and CDR2: GEAIGNYY and EKD. The CDR3 DNA reads TGTGCCTGTGACACCGTATGGAGGGATGACACCGATAAACTCATCTTT. This sequence encodes CACDTVWRDDTDKLIF.

To note about this clone: Given a much more abundant clone one base away, this may be a read error. CDR3 in amino acids: CARDGPVLGIFSSWDTRQMFF. The CDR3 DNA sequence: TGTGCCCGTGACGGTCCCGTACTGGGGATCTTCAGCTCCTGGGACACCCGACAGATGTTTTTC. Here the J gene is TRDJ3 and the V gene is not called; whether TRDD3, the table's D call, matches the DNA was not checked. The CDR3 is 21 residues long.

A note on this clone: A single base is all that separates this from a far larger clone, so a read error is likely. Other nucleotide sequences from this sample produce the same CDR3. This sequence joins TRDV2 and TRDJ1; D is undetermined. Germline V lookup: CDR1 GEAIGNYY, CDR2 EKD. The CDR3 totals 13 residues. The CDR3 is CACEPLSGDKLIF. CDR3 coding DNA: TGTGCCTGTGAACCCCTGTCGGGCGATAAACTCATCTTC.

Relative to its sample, this clone is medium-sized. The chain joins TRDV2 to TRDJ1, with TRDD3 as a possible D gene (6 bases). The CDR3 has 14 residues. V was clipped by 3 bases and J by 2 bases, with 12 bases between them. Germline V gene sequence: CDR1 GEAIGNYY, CDR2 EKD. Written as DNA, the CDR3 is TGTGCCTGTGACGCCGTACTGGGTACCGATAAACTCATCTTT. It translates to CACDAVLGTDKLIF.

This clone is medium-sized in the sample. This chain connects TRDV2 to TRDJ1, with 13 nucleotides matching TRDD3. This CDR3 spans 17 amino acids. CDR1 is GEAIGNYY and CDR2 is EKD in the germline V gene. Trimming took 3 bases from V and 3 from J; bases not matched to a gene: 9. The CDR3: CACDVLGDTKGSDKLIF. As DNA, the CDR3 is TGTGCCTGTGACGTACTGGGGGATACGAAAGGGTCCGATAAACTCATCTTT.